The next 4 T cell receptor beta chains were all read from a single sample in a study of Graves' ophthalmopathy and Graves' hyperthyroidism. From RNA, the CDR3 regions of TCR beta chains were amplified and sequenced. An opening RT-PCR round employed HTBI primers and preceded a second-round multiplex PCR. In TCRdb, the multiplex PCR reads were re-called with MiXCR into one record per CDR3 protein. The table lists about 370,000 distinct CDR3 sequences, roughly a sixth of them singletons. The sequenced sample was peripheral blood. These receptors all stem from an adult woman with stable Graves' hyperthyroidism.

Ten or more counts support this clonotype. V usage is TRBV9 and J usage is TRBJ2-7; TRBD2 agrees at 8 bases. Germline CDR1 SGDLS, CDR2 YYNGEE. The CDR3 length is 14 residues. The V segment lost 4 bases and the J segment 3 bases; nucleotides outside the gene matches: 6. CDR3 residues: CASSQTSEGYEQYF. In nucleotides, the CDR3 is TGTGCCAGCAGCCAGACTAGCGAGGGCTACGAGCAGTACTTC.

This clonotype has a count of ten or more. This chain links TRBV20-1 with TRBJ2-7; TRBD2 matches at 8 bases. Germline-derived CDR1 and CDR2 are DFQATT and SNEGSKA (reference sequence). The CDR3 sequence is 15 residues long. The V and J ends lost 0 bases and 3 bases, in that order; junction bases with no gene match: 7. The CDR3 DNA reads TGCAGTGCTAGAGATGGGGGACTAGTAGGCTACGAGCAGTACTTC. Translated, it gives CSARDGGLVGYEQYF.

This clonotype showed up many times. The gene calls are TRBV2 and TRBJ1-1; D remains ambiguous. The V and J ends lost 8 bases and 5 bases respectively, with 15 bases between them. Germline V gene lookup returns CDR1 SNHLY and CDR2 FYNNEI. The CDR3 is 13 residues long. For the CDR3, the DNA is TGTGCCAGCCTAGACACGGCCGGGACTGAAGCTTTCTTT. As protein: CASLDTAGTEAFF.

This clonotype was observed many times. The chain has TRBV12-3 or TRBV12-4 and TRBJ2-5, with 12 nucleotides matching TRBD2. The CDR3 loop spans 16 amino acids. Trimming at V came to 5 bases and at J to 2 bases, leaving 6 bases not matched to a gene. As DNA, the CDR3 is TGTGCCAGCAGTAGTTGGACTAGCGGGGCGCAAGAGACCCAGTACTTC. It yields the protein CASSSWTSGAQETQYF.